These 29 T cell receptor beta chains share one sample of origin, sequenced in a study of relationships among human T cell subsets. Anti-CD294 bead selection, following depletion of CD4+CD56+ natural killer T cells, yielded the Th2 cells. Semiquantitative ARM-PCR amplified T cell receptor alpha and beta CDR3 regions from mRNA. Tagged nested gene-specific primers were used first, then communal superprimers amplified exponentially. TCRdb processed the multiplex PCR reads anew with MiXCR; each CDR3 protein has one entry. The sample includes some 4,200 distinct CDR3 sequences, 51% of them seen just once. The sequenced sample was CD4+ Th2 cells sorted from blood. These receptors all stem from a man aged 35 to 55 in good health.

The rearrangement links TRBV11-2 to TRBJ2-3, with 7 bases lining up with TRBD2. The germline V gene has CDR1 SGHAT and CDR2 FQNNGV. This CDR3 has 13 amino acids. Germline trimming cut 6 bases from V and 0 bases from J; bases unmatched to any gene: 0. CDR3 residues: CASSSGSTDTQYF. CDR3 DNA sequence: TGTGCCAGCAGTAGCGGGAGCACAGATACGCAGTATTTT.

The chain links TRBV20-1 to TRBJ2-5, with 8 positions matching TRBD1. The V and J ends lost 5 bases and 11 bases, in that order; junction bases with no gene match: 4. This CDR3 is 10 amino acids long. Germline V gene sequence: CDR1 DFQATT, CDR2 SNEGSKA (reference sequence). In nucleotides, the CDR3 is TGCAGTGCTGGCAGACAGGGGCAGTACTTC. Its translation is CSAGRQGQYF.

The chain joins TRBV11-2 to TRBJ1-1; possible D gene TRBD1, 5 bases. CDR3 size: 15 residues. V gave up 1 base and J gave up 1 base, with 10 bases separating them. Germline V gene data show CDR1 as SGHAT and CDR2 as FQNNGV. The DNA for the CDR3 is TGTGCCAGCAGCTTAGGGGACCAGGGGAACACTGAAGCTTTCTTT. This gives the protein CASSLGDQGNTEAFF.

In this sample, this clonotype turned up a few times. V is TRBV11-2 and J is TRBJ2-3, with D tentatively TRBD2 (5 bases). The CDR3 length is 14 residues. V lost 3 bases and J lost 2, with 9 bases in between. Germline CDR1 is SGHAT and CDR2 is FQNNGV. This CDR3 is CASSLNGVTDTQYF. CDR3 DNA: TGTGCCAGCAGCTTGAACGGGGTCACAGATACGCAGTATTTT. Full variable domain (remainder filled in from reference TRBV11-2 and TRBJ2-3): EAGVAQSPRYKIIEKRQSVAFWCNPISGHATLYWYQQILGQGPKLLIQFQNNGVVDDSQLPKDRFSAERLKGVDSTLKIQPAKLEDSAVYLCASSLNGVTDTQYFGPGTRLTVL.

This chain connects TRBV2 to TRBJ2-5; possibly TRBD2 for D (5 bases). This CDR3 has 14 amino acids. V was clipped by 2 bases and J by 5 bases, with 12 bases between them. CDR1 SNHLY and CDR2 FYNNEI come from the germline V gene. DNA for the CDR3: TGTGCCAGCAGTGAACCCACGGGAAGGGAGACCCAGTACTTC. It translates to CASSEPTGRETQYF.

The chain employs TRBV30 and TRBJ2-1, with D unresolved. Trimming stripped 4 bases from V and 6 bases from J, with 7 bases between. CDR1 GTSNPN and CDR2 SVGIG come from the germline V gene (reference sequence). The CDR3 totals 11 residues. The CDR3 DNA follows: TGTGCCTGGAACCTGGGCAATGAGCAGTTCTTC. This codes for CAWNLGNEQFF. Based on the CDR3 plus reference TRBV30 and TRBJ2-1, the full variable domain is SQTIHQWPATLVQPVGSPLSLECTVEGTSNPNLYWYRQAAGRGLQLLFYSVGIGQISSEVPQNLSASRPQDRQFILSSKKLLLSDSGFYLCAWNLGNEQFFGPGTRLTVL.

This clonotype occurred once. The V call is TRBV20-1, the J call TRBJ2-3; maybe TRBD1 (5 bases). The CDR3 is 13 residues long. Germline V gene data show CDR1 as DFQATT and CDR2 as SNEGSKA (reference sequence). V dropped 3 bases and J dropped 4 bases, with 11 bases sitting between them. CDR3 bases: TGCAGTGCTAGGGCGGACATGGCAGATACGCAGTATTTT. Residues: CSARADMADTQYF.

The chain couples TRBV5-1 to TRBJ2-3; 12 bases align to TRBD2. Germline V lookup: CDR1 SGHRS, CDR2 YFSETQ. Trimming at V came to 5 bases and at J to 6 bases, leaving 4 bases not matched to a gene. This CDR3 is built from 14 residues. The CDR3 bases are TGCGCCAGCAGTGGGACTAGCGGGTCGGATACGCAGTATTTT. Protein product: CASSGTSGSDTQYF.

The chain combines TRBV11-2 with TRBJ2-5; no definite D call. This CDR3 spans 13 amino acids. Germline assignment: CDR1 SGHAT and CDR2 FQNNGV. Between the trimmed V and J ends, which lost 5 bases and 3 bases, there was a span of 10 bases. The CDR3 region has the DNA TGTGCCAGCAGCGCCGGGTCAAAAGAGACCCAGTACTTC. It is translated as CASSAGSKETQYF. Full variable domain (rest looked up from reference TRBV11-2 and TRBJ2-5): EAGVAQSPRYKIIEKRQSVAFWCNPISGHATLYWYQQILGQGPKLLIQFQNNGVVDDSQLPKDRFSAERLKGVDSTLKIQPAKLEDSAVYLCASSAGSKETQYFGPGTRLLVL.

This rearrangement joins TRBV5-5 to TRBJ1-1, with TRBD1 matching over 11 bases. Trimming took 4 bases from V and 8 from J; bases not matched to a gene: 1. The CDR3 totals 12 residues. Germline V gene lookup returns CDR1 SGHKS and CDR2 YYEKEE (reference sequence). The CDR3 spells CASSRTGGEAFF. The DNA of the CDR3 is TGTGCCAGCAGCCGGACAGGGGGCGAAGCTTTCTTT.

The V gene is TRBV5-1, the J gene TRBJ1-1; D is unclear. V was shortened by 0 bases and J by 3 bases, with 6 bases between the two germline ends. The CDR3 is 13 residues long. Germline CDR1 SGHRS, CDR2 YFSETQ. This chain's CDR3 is CASSLVVHTEAFF. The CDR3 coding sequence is TGCGCCAGCAGCTTGGTTGTACACACTGAAGCTTTCTTT.

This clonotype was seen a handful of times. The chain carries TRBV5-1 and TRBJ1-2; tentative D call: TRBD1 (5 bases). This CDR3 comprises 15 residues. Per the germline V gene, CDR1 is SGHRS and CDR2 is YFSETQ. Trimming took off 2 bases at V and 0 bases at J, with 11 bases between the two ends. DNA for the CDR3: TGCGCCAGCAGCTTTGAGGGGTCGGCTAACTATGGCTACACCTTC. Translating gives CASSFEGSANYGYTF. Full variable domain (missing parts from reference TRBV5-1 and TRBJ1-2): KAGVTQTPRYLIKTRGQQVTLSCSPISGHRSVSWYQQTPGQGLQFLFEYFSETQRNKGNFPGRFSGRQFSNSRSEMNVSTLELGDSALYLCASSFEGSANYGYTFGSGTRLTVV.

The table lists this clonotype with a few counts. As DNA, the CDR3 is TGTGCCAGCAGCCCACGTCGGGGGGCCAACGTCCTGACTTTC. This encodes CASSPRRGANVLTF. The chain uses TRBV11-2 and TRBJ2-6; no firm D call. With 5 bases removed from V and 4 bases from J, the gap between germline ends came to 9 bases. Germline V gene lookup returns CDR1 SGHAT and CDR2 FQNNGV. The CDR3 spans 14 residues. The full variable domain, with the rest looked up from reference TRBV11-2 and TRBJ2-6, is EAGVAQSPRYKIIEKRQSVAFWCNPISGHATLYWYQQILGQGPKLLIQFQNNGVVDDSQLPKDRFSAERLKGVDSTLKIQPAKLEDSAVYLCASSPRRGANVLTFGAGSRLTVL.

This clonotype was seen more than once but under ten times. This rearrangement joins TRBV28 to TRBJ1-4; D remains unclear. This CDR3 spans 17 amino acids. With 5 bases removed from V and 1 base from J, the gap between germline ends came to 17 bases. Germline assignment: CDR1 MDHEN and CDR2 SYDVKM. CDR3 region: CASSRSTGLGTNEKLFF. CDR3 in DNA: TGTGCCAGCAGTAGATCCACGGGGTTAGGAACTAATGAAAAACTGTTTTTT.

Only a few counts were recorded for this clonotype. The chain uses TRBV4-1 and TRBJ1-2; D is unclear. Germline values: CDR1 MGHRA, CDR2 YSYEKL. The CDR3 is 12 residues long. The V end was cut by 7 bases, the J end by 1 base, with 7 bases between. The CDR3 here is CASTGGNYGYTF. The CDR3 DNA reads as TGCGCCAGCACGGGAGGTAACTATGGCTACACCTTC.

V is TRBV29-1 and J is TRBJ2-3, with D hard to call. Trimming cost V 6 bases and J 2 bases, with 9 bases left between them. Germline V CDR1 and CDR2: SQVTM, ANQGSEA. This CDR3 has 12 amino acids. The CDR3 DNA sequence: TGCAGCGTAGGACCCTACACAGATACGCAGTATTTT. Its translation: CSVGPYTDTQYF.

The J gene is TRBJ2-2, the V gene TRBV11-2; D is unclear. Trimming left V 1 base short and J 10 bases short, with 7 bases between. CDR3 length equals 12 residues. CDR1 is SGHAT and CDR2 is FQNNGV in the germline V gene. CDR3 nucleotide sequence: TGTGCCAGCAGCTTAGGAACTACGGAGCTGTTTTTT. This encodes CASSLGTTELFF.

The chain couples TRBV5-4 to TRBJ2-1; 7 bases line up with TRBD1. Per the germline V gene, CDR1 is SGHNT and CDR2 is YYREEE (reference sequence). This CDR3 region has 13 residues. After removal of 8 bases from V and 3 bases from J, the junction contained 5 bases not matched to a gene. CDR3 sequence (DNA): TGTGCCAGTACAGGGGAGATCTACAATGAGCAGTTCTTC. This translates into CASTGEIYNEQFF. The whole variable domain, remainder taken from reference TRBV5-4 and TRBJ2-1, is ETGVTQSPTHLIKTRGQQVTLRCSSQSGHNTVSWYQQALGQGPQFIFQYYREEENGRGNFPPRFSGLQFPNYSSELNVNALELDDSALYLCASTGEIYNEQFFGPGTRLTVL.

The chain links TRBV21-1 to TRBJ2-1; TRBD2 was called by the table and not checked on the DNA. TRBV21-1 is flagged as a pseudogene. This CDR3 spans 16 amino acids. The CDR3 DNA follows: TGTGCCAGCAGCCTCGGACTAGCGGAGGCCTACAATGAGCAGTTCTTC. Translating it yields CASSLGLAEAYNEQFF.

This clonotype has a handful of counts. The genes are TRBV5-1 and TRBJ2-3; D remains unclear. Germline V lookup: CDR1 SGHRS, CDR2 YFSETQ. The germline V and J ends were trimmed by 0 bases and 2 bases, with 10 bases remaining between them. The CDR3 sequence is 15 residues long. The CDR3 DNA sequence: TGCGCCAGCAGCTTGGGGCAGACTGACACAGATACGCAGTATTTT. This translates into CASSLGQTDTDTQYF.

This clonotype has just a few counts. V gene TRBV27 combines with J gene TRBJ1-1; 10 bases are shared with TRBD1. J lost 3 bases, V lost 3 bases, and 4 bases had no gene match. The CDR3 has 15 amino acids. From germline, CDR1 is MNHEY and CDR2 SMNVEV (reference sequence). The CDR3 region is CASSFGTGDYTEAFF. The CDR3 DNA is TGTGCCAGCAGTTTCGGGACAGGGGACTACACTGAAGCTTTCTTT.

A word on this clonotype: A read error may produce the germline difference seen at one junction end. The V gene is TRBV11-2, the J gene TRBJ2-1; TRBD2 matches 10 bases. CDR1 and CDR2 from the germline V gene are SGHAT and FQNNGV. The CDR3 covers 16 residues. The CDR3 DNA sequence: TGTGCCAGCAGCCTAAGGACTAGCGGTTCCTTCAATGAGCAGTTCTTC. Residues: CASSLRTSGSFNEQFF.

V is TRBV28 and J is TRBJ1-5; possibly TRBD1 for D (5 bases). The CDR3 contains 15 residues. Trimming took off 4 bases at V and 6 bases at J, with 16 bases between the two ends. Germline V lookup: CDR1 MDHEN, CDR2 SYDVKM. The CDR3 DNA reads TGTGCCAGCAGTTCCCGGGGGTATCTCTCTCAGCCCCAGCATTTT. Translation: CASSSRGYLSQPQHF.

The CDR3 DNA sequence: TGTGCCAGCAGTGGGACAGGACTTTTGAACACTGAAGCTTTCTTT. It yields the protein CASSGTGLLNTEAFF. The chain combines TRBV2 with TRBJ1-1; TRBD1 aligns across 7 bases. The CDR3 contains 15 residues. CDR1 and CDR2 (germline): SNHLY, FYNNEI. Trimming cost V 4 bases and J 0 bases; bases outside gene matches: 5. The entire variable domain, with the rest obtained from reference TRBV2 and TRBJ1-1, is as follows: EPEVTQTPSHQVTQMGQEVILRCVPISNHLYFYWYRQILGQKVEFLVSFYNNEISEKSEIFDDQFSVERPDGSNFTLKIRSTKLEDSAMYFCASSGTGLLNTEAFFGQGTRLTVV.

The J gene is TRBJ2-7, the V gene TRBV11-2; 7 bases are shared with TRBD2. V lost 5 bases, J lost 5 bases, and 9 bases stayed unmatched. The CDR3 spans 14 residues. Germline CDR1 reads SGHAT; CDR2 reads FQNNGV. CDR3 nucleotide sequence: TGTGCCAGCAGCCGGGACGGGGGGATGGACGAGCAGTACTTC. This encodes CASSRDGGMDEQYF.

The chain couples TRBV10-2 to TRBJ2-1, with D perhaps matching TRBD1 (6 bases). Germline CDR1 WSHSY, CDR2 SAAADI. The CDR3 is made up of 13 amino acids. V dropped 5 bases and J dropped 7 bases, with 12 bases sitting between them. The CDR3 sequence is CASSYGQLNEQFF. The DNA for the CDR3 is TGCGCCAGCAGTTACGGACAGTTAAATGAGCAGTTCTTC.

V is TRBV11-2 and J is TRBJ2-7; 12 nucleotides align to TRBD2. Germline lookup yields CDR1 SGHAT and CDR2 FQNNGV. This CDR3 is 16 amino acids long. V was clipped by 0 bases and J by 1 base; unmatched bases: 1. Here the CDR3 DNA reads TGTGCCAGCAGCTTAGAGCTAGCGGGAGGGTCCTACGAGCAGTACTTC. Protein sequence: CASSLELAGGSYEQYF.

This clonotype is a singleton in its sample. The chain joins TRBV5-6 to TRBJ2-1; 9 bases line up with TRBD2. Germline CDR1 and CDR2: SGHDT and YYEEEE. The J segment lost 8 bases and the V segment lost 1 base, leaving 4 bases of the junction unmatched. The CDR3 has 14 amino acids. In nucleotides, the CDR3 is TGTGCCAGCAGCTTGCCTAGCGGGAACCATGAGCAGTTCTTC. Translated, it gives CASSLPSGNHEQFF.

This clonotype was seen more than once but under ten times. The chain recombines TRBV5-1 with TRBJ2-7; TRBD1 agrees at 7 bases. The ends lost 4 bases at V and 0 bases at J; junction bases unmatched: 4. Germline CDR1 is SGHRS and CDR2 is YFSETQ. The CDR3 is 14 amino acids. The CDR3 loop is CASSPGTVSYEQYF. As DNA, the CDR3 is TGCGCCAGCAGCCCCGGGACAGTCTCCTACGAGCAGTACTTC.